A single sample is the source of the 4 T cell receptor beta chains below, sequenced in a study of CD8 T cells in Susac syndrome. RNA amounts of 0.5 to 1 ug underwent reverse transcription with random hexamers. Using its own MiXCR run on the immunoSEQ multiplex PCR reads, TCRdb lists one record per CDR3 protein. The sample contains approximately 200,000 distinct CDR3 sequences, around 95% of which appear only once. Sequenced sample: CD4+ T cells from PBMCs. The origin of the receptors is a human donor with multiple sclerosis.

This chain joins TRBV3-1 and TRBJ2-7; 8 bases match TRBD1. CDR1 is LGHDT and CDR2 is YNNKEL in the germline V gene (reference sequence). The CDR3 consists of 16 residues. V shed 1 base and J 4 bases; nucleotides not matched to a gene: 9. DNA of the CDR3: TGTGCCAGCAGCCAAGCAATGCCAGGGGGCAAGTACGAGCAGTACTTC. It translates to CASSQAMPGGKYEQYF.

The CDR3 sequence: CACGPYNEQFF. The CDR3, as DNA: TGTGCCTGCGGGCCCTACAATGAGCAGTTCTTC. The chain links TRBV28 to TRBJ2-1, with D perhaps TRBD2 (5 bases). The CDR3 has 11 residues. Trimming stripped 11 bases from V and 2 bases from J, with 7 bases between. Germline V gene sequence: CDR1 MDHEN, CDR2 SYDVKM.

The chain carries TRBV3-1 and TRBJ2-1; D remains unclear. The V end was cut by 4 bases, the J end by 7 bases, with 11 bases between. The CDR3 totals 13 residues. CDR1 is LGHDT and CDR2 is YNNKEL in the germline V gene (reference sequence). CDR3 nucleotide sequence: TGTGCCAGCAGCCCGAGCCTAGGGAATGAGCAGTTCTTC. Protein: CASSPSLGNEQFF.

The CDR3 nucleotides read TGCAGTGCGAAACTAGCGGCTTCCTACAATGAGCAGTTCTTC. Protein product: CSAKLAASYNEQFF. This sequence joins TRBV20-1 and TRBJ2-1; 8 bases align to TRBD2. The CDR3 is 14 amino acids. V gave up 6 bases and J gave up 1 base; unmatched junction bases: 5. Germline V CDR1 and CDR2: DFQATT, SNEGSKA (reference sequence).